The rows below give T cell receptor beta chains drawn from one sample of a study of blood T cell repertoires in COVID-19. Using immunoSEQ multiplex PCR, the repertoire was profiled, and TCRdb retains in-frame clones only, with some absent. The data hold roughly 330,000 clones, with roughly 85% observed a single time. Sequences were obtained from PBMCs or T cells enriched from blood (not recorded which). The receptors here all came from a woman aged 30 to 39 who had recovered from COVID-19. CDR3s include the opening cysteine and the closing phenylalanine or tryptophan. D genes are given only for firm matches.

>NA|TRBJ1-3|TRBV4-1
CASSQDREVSGNTIYF
TGCGCCAGCAGCCAAGATAGGGAGGTTTCTGGAAACACCATATATTTT
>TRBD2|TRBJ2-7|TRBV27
CASSYSGTSGGYSYEQYF
TGTGCCAGCAGTTACTCCGGGACTAGCGGGGGGTATTCCTACGAGCAGTACTTC
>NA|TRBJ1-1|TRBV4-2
CASSQDPGGDTEAFF
TGTGCCAGCAGCCAAGACCCTGGGGGGGACACTGAAGCTTTCTTT
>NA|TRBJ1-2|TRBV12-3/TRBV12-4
CASSFAGSRGYTF
TGTGCCAGCAGTTTTGCCGGGTCTCGGGGCTACACCTTC
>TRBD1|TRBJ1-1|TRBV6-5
CANAKGQVNTEAFF
TGTGCCAACGCCAAAGGACAGGTGAACACTGAAGCTTTCTTT
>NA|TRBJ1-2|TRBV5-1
CASSLGAARGNYGYTF
TGCGCCAGCAGCTTGGGGGCGGCCAGGGGTAACTATGGCTACACCTTC
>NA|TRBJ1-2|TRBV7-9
CASSSGHRPGLGYTF
TGTGCCAGCAGCTCCGGACATCGGCCCGGGCTTGGCTACACCTTC
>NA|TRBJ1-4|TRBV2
CASSTGWTNEKLFF
TGTGCCAGCAGTACAGGTTGGACTAATGAAAAACTGTTTTTT
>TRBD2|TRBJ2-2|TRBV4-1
CASSQDRTSGGFAGELFF
TGCGCCAGCAGCCAAGACAGGACTAGCGGGGGATTTGCCGGGGAGCTGTTTTTT
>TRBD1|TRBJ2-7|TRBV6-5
CASASRGKSHEQYF
TGTGCCAGCGCTAGCAGGGGGAAAAGCCACGAGCAGTACTTC
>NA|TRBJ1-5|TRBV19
CASSKLGGLNQPQHF
TGTGCCAGTAGCAAATTAGGGGGTCTCAATCAGCCCCAGCATTTT
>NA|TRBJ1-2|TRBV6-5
CASSYGSAGGYTF
TGTGCCAGCAGTTACGGCAGCGCCGGCGGCTACACCTTC
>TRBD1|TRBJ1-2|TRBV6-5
CASSPQTGVGYTF
TGTGCCAGCAGTCCGCAAACAGGGGTTGGCTACACCTTC
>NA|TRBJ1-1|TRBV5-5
CASSWSQNTEAFF
TGTGCCAGCAGCTGGTCACAGAACACTGAAGCTTTCTTT